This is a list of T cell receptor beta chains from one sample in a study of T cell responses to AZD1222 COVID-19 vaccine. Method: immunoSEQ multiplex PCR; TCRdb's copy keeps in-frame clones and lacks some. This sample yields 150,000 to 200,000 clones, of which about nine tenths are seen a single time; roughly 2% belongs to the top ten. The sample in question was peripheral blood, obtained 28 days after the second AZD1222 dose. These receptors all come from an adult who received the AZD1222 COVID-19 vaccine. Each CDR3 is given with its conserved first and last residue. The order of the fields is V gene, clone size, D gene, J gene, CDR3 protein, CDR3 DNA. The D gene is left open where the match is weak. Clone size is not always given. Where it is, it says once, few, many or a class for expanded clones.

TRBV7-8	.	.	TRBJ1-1	CASSLNTEAFF	TGTGCCAGCAGCTTGAACACTGAAGCTTTCTTT
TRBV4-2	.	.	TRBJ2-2	CASRGANTGELFF	TGTGCCAGCAGGGGGGCAAACACCGGGGAGCTGTTTTTT
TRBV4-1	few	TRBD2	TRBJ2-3	CASSQGGYKTGTRSSDTQYF	TGCGCCAGCAGCCAAGGGGGATACAAAACCGGGACTAGATCCTCGGATACGCAGTATTTT
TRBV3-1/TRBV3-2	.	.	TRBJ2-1	CASSQVGSRYNEQFF	TGTGCCAGCAGCCAAGTGGGTTCTCGCTACAATGAGCAGTTCTTC
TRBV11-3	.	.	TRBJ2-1	CASSLAYTRRNEQFF	TGTGCCAGCAGCTTAGCGTATACTAGACGGAATGAGCAGTTCTTC
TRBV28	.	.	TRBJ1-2	CASSLTKDYGYTF	TGTGCCAGCAGTCTTACTAAGGACTATGGCTACACCTTC
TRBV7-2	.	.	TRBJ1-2	CASSLGSQLGYTF	TGTGCCAGCAGCTTAGGCTCCCAGCTTGGCTACACCTTC
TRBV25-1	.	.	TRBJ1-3	CASSETWARRTGNTIYF	TGTGCCAGCAGTGAAACCTGGGCCAGGAGAACTGGAAACACCATATATTTT
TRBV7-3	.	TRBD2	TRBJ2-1	CASSLIGLAGDNEQFF	TGTGCCAGCAGCTTAATCGGACTAGCGGGAGACAATGAGCAGTTCTTC
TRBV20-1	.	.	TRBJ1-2	CSERANYGYTF	TGCAGTGAACGGGCAAACTATGGCTACACCTTC
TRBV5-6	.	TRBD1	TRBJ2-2	CASSPGTEFGELFF	TGTGCCAGCAGCCCCGGGACAGAGTTCGGGGAGCTGTTTTTT
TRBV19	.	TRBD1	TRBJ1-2	CASRPGQGADYGYTF	TGTGCCAGTAGACCGGGACAGGGGGCCGACTATGGCTACACCTTC
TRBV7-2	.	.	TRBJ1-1	CASMNSLNTEAFF	TGTGCCAGCATGAACTCTCTGAACACTGAAGCTTTCTTT
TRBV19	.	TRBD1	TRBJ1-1	CASSPRQGATEAFF	TGTGCCAGTAGTCCTCGACAGGGGGCGACCGAAGCTTTCTTT
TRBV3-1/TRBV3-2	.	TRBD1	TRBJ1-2	CASSQDYRGGNYGYTF	TGTGCCAGCAGCCAAGATTACAGGGGAGGAAACTATGGCTACACCTTC
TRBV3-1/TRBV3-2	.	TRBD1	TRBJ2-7	CASSRGTGAYEQYF	TGTGCCAGCAGCCGCGGGACAGGGGCCTACGAGCAGTACTTC
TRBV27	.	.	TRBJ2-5	CASSLSPVGETQYF	TGTGCCAGCAGTTTATCCCCCGTAGGAGAGACCCAGTACTTC
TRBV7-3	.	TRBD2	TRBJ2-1	CASSFLAGAGNEQFF	TGTGCCAGCAGCTTTCTAGCGGGAGCAGGCAATGAGCAGTTCTTC
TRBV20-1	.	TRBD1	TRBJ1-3	CSASMTGRSNTIYF	TGCAGTGCTAGTATGACAGGGAGGAGCAACACCATATATTTT
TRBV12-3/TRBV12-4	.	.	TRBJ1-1	CASSNRNTEAFF	TGTGCCAGCAGTAATCGGAACACTGAAGCTTTCTTT
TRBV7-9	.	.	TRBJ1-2	CAGEGDDYGYTF	TGTGCAGGTGAAGGGGACGACTATGGCTACACCTTC
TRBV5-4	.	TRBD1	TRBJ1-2	CASSRQGNYDGYTF	TGTGCCAGCAGCCGACAGGGAAATTACGATGGCTACACCTTC
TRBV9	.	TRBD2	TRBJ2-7	CASSPRRDYPHEQYF	TGTGCCAGCAGCCCCCGGCGGGACTACCCCCACGAGCAGTACTTC
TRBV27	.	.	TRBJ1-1	CASSEQWGTEAFF	TGTGCCAGCAGTGAACAGTGGGGCACTGAAGCTTTCTTT
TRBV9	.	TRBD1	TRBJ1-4	CASSARTGTEKLFF	TGTGCCAGCAGCGCCCGGACAGGGACTGAAAAACTGTTTTTT
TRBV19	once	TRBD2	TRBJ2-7	CASSTLAGGPYEQYF	TGTGCCAGTAGTACCTTAGCGGGAGGGCCTTACGAGCAGTACTTC
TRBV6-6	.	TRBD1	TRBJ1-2	CASRETGGLSGYTF	TGTGCCAGCAGGGAGACAGGGGGCTTATCTGGCTACACCTTC
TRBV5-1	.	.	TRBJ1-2	CASSLGQGTNYGYTF	TGCGCCAGCAGCTTGGGGCAGGGTACTAACTATGGCTACACCTTC
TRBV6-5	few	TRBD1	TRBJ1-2	CASRTRTGTGYGYTF	TGTGCCAGCAGGACGCGGACAGGGACGGGCTATGGCTACACCTTC
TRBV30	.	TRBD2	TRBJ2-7	CAWSGLAGEFYEQYF	TGTGCCTGGAGTGGACTAGCGGGAGAGTTTTACGAGCAGTACTTC
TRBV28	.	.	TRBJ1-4	CASSFGDEKLFF	TGTGCCAGCAGTTTTGGGGATGAAAAACTGTTTTTT
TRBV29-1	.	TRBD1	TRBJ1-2	CSAGQGNYGYTF	TGCAGCGCGGGACAGGGGAACTATGGCTACACCTTC
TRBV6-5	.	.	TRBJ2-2	CASSYLPTGELFF	TGTGCCAGCAGTTATCTGCCCACCGGGGAGCTGTTTTTT
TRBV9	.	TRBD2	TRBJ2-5	CASSVALGTSGGAFEETQYF	TGTGCCAGCAGCGTAGCCTTGGGGACTAGCGGGGGGGCCTTTGAGGAGACCCAGTACTTC
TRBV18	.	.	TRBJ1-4	CASSLEFEKLFF	TGTGCCAGCTCACTGGAATTTGAAAAACTGTTTTTT
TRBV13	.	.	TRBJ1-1	CASSPGGEAFF	TGTGCCAGCAGCCCGGGAGGCGAAGCTTTCTTT
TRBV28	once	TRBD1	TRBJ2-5	CASSSRDRGWVQETQYF	TGTGCCAGCAGTTCTCGGGACAGGGGATGGGTCCAAGAGACCCAGTACTTC
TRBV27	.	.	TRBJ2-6	CASRPQQASGANVLTF	TGTGCCAGCAGGCCACAACAGGCGTCTGGGGCCAACGTCCTGACTTTC
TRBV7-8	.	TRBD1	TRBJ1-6	CASSLGTADNSPLHF	TGTGCCAGCAGCCTAGGGACAGCGGATAATTCACCCCTCCACTTT
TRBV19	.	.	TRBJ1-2	CASRQWSGGYTF	TGTGCCAGTAGGCAGTGGTCGGGAGGCTACACCTTC
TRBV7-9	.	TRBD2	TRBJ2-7	CASSRGLGGIEQYF	TGTGCCAGCAGCCGGGGACTAGGAGGGATAGAGCAGTACTTC
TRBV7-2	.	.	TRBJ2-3	CASSRIRGRQAYTQYF	TGTGCCAGCAGCCGGATCCGGGGACGACAAGCATATACGCAGTATTTT
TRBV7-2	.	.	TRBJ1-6	CASSQIVNSPLHF	TGTGCCAGCAGTCAGATTGTTAATTCACCCCTCCACTTT
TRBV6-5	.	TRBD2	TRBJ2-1	CASRMGLAGGYEQFF	TGTGCCAGCAGGATGGGACTAGCGGGAGGATATGAGCAGTTCTTC
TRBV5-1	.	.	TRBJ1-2	CASSLDIGASYGYTF	TGCGCCAGCAGCTTGGATATCGGGGCAAGTTATGGCTACACCTTC
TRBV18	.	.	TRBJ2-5	CASSPRTAYQETQYF	TGTGCCAGCTCACCTAGGACAGCTTATCAAGAGACCCAGTACTTC
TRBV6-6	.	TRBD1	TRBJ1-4	CASKLRTGGGEKLFF	TGTGCCAGCAAACTTAGGACAGGGGGGGGTGAAAAACTGTTTTTT
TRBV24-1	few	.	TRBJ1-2	CATSEKTTAAYGYTF	TGTGCCACCAGTGAAAAGACGACGGCCGCCTATGGCTACACCTTC
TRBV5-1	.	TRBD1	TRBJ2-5	CASSMGQGETQYF	TGCGCCAGCAGCATGGGACAGGGGGAGACCCAGTACTTC
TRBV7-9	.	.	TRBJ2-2	CASSLGRLNTGELFF	TGTGCCAGCAGCTTAGGGCGGCTCAACACCGGGGAGCTGTTTTTT
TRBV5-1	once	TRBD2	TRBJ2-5	CASSLVLAGAQETQYF	TGCGCCAGCAGCTTGGTTCTAGCGGGGGCTCAAGAGACCCAGTACTTC